This T cell receptor (beta chain) was retrieved from a study of Ad26.COV2.S vaccination and SARS-CoV-2 variants. At the level of the study: Of the COV1001 trial arms, the Ad26.COV2.S arm included the donor. Ad26.COV2.S was injected intramuscularly once or twice, 56 days apart. Study observations and caveats: It was reported that spike-specific CD8+ and CD4+ T cell responses were substantially broad after vaccination.

Trimming stripped 3 bases from V and 2 bases from J, with 10 bases between. This CDR3 has 13 residues. Germline V CDR1 and CDR2: GTSNPN, SVGIG (reference sequence). A remark on this clone: The antigen remains unidentified.

Generated by immunoSEQ multiplex PCR, the TCRdb table keeps only in-frame clones and is missing some. The top ten clones hold less than 4% of a sample with around 450,000 clones, around 89% of them seen once. The sample's treatment: roughly 19 received Ad26.COV2.S at low or high dose, single or two shots; 5 received placebo; per-sample allocation not given. The samples date from day 63 after the first vaccine or placebo injection. The shot given was an Ad26 vector that makes Wuhan-strain SARS-CoV-2 spike. This sequence was found in a person between 18 and 65 years old who received the Ad26.COV2.S COVID-19 vaccine or a placebo. Here the sequenced sample was peripheral blood, taken in a trial of Ad26.COV2.S vaccine versus placebo. The rearrangement uses TRBV30 and TRBJ2-5; TRBD1 or TRBD2 may be the D gene (5 bases each). The CDR3 loop reads CAWSGARQETQYF. The CDR3 DNA sequence: TGTGCCTGGAGCGGGGCCAGACAAGAGACCCAGTACTTC.